A single T cell receptor beta chain is shown here with its context. The CDR3 runs to 15 residues. Germline V CDR1 and CDR2: GTSNPN, SVGIG (reference sequence). V was cut by 3 bases and J by 5 bases, with 16 bases left in between. Cohorts were assigned according to the clinical history that participants reported. TCRdb's table, derived via immunoSEQ multiplex PCR, lists solely in-frame clones and lacks some. This table has more than 300,000 clones, around 92% appearing once. These data belong to a study of blood T cell repertoires in COVID-19. For the study at large: Samples representing acute and convalescent COVID-19 were sourced from the United States, Italy and Spain.

The V and J genes are TRBV30 and TRBJ1-4; weak D call: TRBD1 (5 bases). The sequence came from a woman between 25 and 40 years old who had recovered from COVID-19. Material: PBMCs or T cells enriched from blood (not recorded which). DNA of the CDR3: TGTGCCTGGAGGGCAAAGACAGAGAGCAATGAAAAACTGTTTTTT. Translation gives CAWRAKTESNEKLFF.